Listed below are T cell receptor beta chains from one sample, sequenced in a study of blood T cell repertoires in COVID-19. The data were produced by immunoSEQ multiplex PCR, yet TCRdb's version contains in-frame clones alone and is incomplete. This table holds about 200,000 clones, approximately 84% found once. Source material: peripheral blood. These receptor sequences come from a human donor with acute or convalescent COVID-19. The donor label of this sample is uncertain. Both conserved end residues are trimmed from each CDR3.

v_call cdr3_length cdr3_aa
TRBV5-5 13 ASSLAPGATNTIY
TRBV6-2/TRBV6-3 12 ASSDSGQGGEQY
TRBV24-1 12 ATSDPGGNQPQH
TRBV3-1/TRBV3-2 14 ASSQDRVGNTGELF
TRBV6-6 12 ASTEGGEYQPQH
TRBV30 12 ACDSGPLTGELF
TRBV7-2 11 ASSLEGAQPQH
TRBV7-9 11 ASSAQGTTEAF
TRBV28 10 ASQTPGGNAF
TRBV29-1 8 SVDRDGYT
TRBV3-1/TRBV3-2 14 ASSQSSGVSTDTQY
TRBV11-2 14 ASSLVSGMVRNTIY
TRBV6-5 13 ASSYGSGGTYEQY
TRBV5-6 12 ASSLGQANQPQH
TRBV4-1 14 ASSQDSAGASGELF
TRBV9 13 ASSVSTQPSYEQY
TRBV5-1 16 ASSLAAQANFRGTEAF
TRBV10-3 11 AITLASNYEQY
TRBV6-1 14 ASSEGLAGGGGKQF
TRBV6-2/TRBV6-3 11 ASSHETSGEQY
TRBV7-3 11 ASSPSSGDTQY
TRBV19 13 ASSPRTSGRYEQY
TRBV24-1 13 ATSDGGVPDNEQF
TRBV24-1 13 ATSDNRVNTGELF
TRBV2 13 ASRDRTASGNTIY
TRBV27 11 ASSLRGQETQY
TRBV28 13 ASSQGASGDGEQY
TRBV30 11 AWSSGGFYEQY
TRBV25-1 9 ASSVLNEQF
TRBV19 12 ASRLQGVGEKLF
TRBV29-1 13 SVEGATAGNYGYT
TRBV5-8 13 ASSLTTSGSYEQY
TRBV5-8 14 ASSPPFSPVDNEQF
TRBV6-1 14 ASSEDGGSFYNEQF
TRBV27 14 ASSHLTGTGYNEQF
TRBV24-1 14 ATSETGVWDQETQY
TRBV5-8 11 ASRFRQGKGYT
TRBV28 14 ASNPGTAGSGNTIY
TRBV5-1 13 ASSLVLAGAGELF
TRBV7-2 15 ASSLYMTRRSTDTQY
TRBV7-9 12 ASSLTGDNSPLH
TRBV27 15 ASSLSPVALNTDTQY
TRBV7-2 11 ASSPRRDGELF
TRBV29-1 12 SVLLGQGSYEQY
TRBV28 12 ASRGTGGIGTQY
TRBV24-1 11 ATSPGAYNEQF
TRBV24-1 14 ATSQSSLAGHYEQY
TRBV7-6 14 ASSLSLPGLAGEQF
TRBV2 10 ASSLHNTEAF
TRBV27 12 ASSSTRGLHTQY
TRBV19 10 ASSTTGNTQY
TRBV25-1 15 ASSGCLAETYTDTQY
TRBV28 13 ASSLYGLAVVTQY
TRBV3-1/TRBV3-2 13 ASSQDELKHREQY
TRBV9 13 ASSVASGGVYEQY
TRBV7-9 13 ASSYLAGGAYEQY
TRBV9 17 ASSVPGQRSPPRTYEQY
TRBV6-4 14 ASQQNPGHKNTEAF